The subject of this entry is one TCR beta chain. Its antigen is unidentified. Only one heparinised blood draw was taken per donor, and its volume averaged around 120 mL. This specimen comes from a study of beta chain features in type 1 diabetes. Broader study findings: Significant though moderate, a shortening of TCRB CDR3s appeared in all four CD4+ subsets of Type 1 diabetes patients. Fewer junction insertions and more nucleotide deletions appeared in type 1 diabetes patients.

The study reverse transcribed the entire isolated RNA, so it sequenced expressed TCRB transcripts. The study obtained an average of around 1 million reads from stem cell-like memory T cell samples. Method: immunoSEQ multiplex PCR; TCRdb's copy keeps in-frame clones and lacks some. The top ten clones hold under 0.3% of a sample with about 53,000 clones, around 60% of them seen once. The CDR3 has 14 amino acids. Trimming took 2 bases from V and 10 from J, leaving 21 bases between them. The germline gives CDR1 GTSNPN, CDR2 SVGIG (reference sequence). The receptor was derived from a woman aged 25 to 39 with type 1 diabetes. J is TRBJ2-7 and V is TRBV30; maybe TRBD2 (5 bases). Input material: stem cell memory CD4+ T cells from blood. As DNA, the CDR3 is TGTGCCTGGAGTCCCAATTTGGGAGCAACCGAACAGTACTTC. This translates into CAWSPNLGATEQYF. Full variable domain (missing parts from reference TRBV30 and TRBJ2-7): SQTIHQWPATLVQPVGSPLSLECTVEGTSNPNLYWYRQAAGRGLQLLFYSVGIGQISSEVPQNLSASRPQDRQFILSSKKLLLSDSGFYLCAWSPNLGATEQYFGPGTRLTVT.